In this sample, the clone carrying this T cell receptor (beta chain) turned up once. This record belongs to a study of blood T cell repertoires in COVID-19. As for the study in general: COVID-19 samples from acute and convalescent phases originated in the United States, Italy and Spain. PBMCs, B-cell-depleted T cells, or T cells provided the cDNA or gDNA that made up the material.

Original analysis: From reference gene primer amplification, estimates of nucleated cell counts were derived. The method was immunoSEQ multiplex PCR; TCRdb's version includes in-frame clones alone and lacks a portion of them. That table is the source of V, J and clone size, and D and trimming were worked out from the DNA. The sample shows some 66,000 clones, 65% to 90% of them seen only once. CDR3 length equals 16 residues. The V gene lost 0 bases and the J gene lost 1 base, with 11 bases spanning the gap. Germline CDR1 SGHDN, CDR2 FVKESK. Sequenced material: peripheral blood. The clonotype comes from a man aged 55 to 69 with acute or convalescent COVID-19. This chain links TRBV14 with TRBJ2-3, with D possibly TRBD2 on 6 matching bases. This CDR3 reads CASSQEPGDRTDTQYF. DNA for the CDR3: TGTGCCAGCAGCCAAGAGCCGGGGGACCGCACAGATACGCAGTATTTT.